The clone carrying this T cell receptor (beta chain) was recorded once. This entry belongs to a study of blood T cells in healthy people across ages. A second about 6 to 12 cycle PCR used barcoded and J-beta primers. From the 5' RACE reads, TCRdb called clonotypes with MiXCR, one entry per CDR3 protein. The sample lists about 700,000 distinct CDR3 sequences, 32% seen once, with 15% to 19% in the top ten. V was pared by 5 bases and J by 6 bases, with 13 bases of the junction left unmatched. The CDR3 loop spans 16 amino acids. CDR1 and CDR2 (germline): SGHRS, YFSETQ. The clonotype was recovered from a woman older than 75 in good health. Material for sequencing was blood. The chain recombines TRBV5-1 with TRBJ2-1; 8 bases map to TRBD2. CDR3 in amino acids: CASSPRGAGEGNEQFF. Here the CDR3 DNA reads TGCGCCAGCAGTCCAAGGGGAGCGGGAGAGGGCAATGAGCAGTTCTTC.